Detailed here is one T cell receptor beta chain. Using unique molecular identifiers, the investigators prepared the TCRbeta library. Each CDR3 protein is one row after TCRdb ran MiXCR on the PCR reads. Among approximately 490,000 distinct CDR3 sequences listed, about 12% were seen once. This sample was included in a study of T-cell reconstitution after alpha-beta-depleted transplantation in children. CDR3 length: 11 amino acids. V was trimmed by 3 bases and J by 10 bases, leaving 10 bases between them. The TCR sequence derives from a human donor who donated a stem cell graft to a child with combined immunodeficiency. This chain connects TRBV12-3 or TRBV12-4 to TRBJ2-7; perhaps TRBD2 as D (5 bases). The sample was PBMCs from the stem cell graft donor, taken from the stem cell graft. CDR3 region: CASSFSGKQYF. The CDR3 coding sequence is TGTGCCAGCAGTTTTTCGGGGAAACAGTACTTC.